This TCR beta chain emerged from a study of T cells in Graves' hyperthyroidism and ophthalmopathy. Study-level findings and limits: The model made its ophthalmopathy prediction, and onset followed a median around six months later.

With respect to this clonotype: Its antigen remains unidentified.

Researchers took RNA transcripts and amplified the TCR beta CDR3 regions from them. Researchers ran a first-round RT-PCR on the TCR CDR3 using the HTBI primer set. TCRdb reprocessed the multiplex PCR reads via MiXCR and lists one record per CDR3 protein. The table includes approximately 40,000 distinct CDR3 sequences, about 47% detected once. Losses at the gene ends were 0 bases for V and 0 bases for J; bases not matched to a gene: 0. The CDR3 runs to 16 residues. Germline CDR1 reads SGDLS; CDR2 reads YYNGEE. This rearrangement joins TRBV9 to TRBJ2-1; 10 positions match TRBD1. The origin of this receptor is a man aged 40-55 years with Graves' ophthalmopathy. Sequenced input: blood. CDR3 loop: CASSVGTGGSYNEQFF. In DNA form, the CDR3 reads TGTGCCAGCAGCGTAGGGACAGGGGGCTCCTACAATGAGCAGTTCTTC. Supplemented by reference TRBV9 and TRBJ2-1, the full variable domain reads DSGVTQTPKHLITATGQRVTLRCSPRSGDLSVYWYQQSLDQGLQFLIQYYNGEERAKGNILERFSAQQFPDLHSELNLSSLELGDSALYFCASSVGTGGSYNEQFFGPGTRLTVL.